The TCR beta chain described here comes from a study of control samples from healthy donors and cancer patients. The method was immunoSEQ multiplex PCR; TCRdb's version includes in-frame clones alone and lacks a portion of them. Here the sample spans 130,000 to 150,000 clones, around 94% being singletons. CDR3 length: 15 residues. Germline V gives CDR1 MDHEN, CDR2 SYDVKM. V gave up 5 bases and J gave up 4 bases, with 15 bases separating them. This TCR derives from a man aged 55 to 70 with colorectal cancer. Sequencing was performed on PBMCs. The chain uses TRBV28 and TRBJ2-1; D not certain. The CDR3 region is CASSPPPGVYNEQFF. In DNA form, the CDR3 reads TGTGCCAGCAGTCCCCCGCCAGGCGTTTACAATGAGCAGTTCTTC.